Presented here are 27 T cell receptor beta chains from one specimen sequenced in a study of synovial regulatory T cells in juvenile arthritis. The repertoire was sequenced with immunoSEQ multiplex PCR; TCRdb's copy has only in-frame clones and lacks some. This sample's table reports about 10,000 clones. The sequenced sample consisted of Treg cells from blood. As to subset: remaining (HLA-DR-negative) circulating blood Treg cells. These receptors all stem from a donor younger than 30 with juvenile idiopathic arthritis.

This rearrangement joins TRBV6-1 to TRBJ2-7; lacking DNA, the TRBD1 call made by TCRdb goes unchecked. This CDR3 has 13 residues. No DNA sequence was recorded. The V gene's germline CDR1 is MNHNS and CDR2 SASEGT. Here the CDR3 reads CASGDRGRYEQYF.

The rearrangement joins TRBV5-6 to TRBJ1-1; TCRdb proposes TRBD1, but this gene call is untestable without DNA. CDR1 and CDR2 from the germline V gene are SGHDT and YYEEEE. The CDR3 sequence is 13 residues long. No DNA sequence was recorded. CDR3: CASSFLQHTEAFF.

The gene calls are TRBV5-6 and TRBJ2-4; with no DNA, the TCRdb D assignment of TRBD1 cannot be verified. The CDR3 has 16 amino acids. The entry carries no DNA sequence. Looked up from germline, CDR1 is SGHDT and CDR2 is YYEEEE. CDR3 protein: CASSLGQGALKNIQYF.

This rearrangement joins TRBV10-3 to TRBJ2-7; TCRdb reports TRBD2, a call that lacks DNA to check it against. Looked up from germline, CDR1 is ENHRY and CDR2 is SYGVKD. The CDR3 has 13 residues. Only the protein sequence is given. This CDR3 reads CAISGERSYEQYF.

The CDR3 spells CASSIRGSTNYGYTF. This chain uses TRBV19 with TRBJ1-2. The CDR3 runs 15 residues. The coding DNA is unavailable. CDR1 is LNHDA, CDR2 SQIVND, per germline (reference sequence).

The chain's CDR3 is CASRSSPGATQYF. V is TRBV6-1 and J is TRBJ2-3. The CDR3 is 13 amino acids. No DNA is given. The germline V gene has CDR1 MNHNS and CDR2 SASEGT.

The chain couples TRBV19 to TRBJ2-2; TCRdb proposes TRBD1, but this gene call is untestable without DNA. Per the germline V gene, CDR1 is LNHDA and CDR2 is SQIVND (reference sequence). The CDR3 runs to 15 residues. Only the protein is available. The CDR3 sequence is CASSILLGGTGELFF.

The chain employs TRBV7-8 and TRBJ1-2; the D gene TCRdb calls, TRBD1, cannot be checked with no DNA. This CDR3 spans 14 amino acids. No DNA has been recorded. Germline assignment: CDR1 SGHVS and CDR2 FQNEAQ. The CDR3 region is CASSQNDRGDGYTF.

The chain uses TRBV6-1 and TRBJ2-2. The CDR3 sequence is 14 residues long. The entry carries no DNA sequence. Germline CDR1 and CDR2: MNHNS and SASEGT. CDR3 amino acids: CASSEALGTGELFF.

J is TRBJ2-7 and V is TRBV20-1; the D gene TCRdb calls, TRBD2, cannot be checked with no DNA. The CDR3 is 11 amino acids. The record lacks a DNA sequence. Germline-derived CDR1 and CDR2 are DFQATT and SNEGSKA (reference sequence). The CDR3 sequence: CSAARLAEYYF.

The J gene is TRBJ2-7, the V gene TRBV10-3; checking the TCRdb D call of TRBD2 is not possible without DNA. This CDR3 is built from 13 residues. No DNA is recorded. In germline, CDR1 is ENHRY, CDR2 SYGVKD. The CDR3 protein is CAISDRPGSEQYF.

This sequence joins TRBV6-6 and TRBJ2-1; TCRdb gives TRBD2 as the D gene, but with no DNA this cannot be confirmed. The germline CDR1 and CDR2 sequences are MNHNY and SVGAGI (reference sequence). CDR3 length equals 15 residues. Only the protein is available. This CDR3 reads CASSYAASSYNEQFF.

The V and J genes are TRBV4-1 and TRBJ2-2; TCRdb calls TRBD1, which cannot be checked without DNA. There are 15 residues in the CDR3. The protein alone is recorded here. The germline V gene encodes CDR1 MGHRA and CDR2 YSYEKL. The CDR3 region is CASSPIRGPTGELFF.

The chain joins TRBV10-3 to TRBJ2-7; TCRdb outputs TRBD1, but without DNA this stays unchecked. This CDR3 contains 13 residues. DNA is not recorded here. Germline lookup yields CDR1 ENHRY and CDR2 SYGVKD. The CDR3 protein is CAISETNSYEQYF.

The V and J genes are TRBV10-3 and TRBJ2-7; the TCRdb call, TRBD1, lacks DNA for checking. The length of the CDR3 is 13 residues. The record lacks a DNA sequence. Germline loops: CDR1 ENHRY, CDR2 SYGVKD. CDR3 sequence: CAISFDSSYEQYF.

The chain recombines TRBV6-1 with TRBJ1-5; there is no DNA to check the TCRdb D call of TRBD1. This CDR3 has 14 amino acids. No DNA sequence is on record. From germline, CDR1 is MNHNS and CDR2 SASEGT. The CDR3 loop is CASSEIAGGQPQHF.

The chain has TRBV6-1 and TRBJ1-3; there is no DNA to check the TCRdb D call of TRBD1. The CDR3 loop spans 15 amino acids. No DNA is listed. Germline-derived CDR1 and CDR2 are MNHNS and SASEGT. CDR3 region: CASRLTGGRGNTIYF.

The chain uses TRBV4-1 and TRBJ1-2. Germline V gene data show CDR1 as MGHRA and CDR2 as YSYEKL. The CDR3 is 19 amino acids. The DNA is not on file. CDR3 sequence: CASSQDRSGGVTGNYGYTF.

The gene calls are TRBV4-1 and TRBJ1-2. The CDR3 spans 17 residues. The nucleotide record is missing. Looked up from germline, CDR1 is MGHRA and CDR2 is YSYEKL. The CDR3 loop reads CASSLLQRLRSNYGYTF.

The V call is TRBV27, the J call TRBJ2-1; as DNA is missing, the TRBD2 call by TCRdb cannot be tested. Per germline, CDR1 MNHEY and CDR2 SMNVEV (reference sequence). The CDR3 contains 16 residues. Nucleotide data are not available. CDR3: CASSLFGPGARNEQFF.

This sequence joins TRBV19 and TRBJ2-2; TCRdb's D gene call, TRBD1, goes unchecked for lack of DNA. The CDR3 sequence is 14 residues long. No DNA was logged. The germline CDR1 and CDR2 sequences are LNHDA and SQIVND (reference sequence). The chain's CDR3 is CASSTSQGTGELFF.

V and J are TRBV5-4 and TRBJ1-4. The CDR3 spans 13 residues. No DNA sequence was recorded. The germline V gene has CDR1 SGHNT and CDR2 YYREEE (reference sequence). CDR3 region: CASSLEAGEKLFF.

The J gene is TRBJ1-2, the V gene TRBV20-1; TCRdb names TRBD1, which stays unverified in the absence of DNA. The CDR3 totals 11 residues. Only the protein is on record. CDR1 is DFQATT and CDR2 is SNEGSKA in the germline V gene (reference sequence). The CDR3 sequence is CRARGPHGYTF.

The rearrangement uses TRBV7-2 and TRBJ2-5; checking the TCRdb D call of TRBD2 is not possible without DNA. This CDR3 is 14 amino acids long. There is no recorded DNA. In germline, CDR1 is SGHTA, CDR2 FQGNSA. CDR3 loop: CASSFGLAEETQYF. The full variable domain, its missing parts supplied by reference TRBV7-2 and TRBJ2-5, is GAGVSQSPSNKVTEKGKDVELRCDPISGHTALYWYRQSLGQGLEFLIYFQGNSAPDKSGLPSDRFSAERTGGSVSTLTIQRTQQEDSAVYLCASSFGLAEETQYFGPGTRLLVL.

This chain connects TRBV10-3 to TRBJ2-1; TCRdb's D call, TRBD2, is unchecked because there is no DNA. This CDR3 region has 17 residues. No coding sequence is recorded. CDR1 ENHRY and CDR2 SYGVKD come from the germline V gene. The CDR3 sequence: CAISEPLGTSGYNEQFF.

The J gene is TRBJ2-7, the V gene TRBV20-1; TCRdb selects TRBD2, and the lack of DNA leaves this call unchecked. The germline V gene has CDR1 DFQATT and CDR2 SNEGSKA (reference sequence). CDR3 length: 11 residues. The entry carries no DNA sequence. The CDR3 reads CSATPPGGQYF.

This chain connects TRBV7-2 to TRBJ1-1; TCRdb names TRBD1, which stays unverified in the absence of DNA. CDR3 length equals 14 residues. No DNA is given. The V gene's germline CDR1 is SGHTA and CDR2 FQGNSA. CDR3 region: CASSSRGQNTEAFF.